This T cell receptor (beta chain) emerged from a study of cytomegalovirus exposure and HLA in healthy donors. Points from the study as a whole: Most TCR sequences were uncommon, yet certain public TCRs appeared in many donors. Across donors, sequencing depth was assumed by presence/absence analyses to be roughly uniform.

CDR1 MNHNY and CDR2 SVGAGI come from the germline V gene (reference sequence). Deletions cut 6 bases from V and 0 bases from J, with 5 bases between. CDR3 length equals 12 residues. Amplification used 60 Vbeta primers and 13 Jbeta primers. This table comes from immunoSEQ multiplex PCR, and its TCRdb copy is limited to in-frame clones, with some not included. The table includes under 250,000 clones, around 85% detected once. Of note for this clone: Its antigen is unknown.

Sequences were obtained from PBMCs. The chain has TRBV6-6 and TRBJ2-5; D uncertain. This receptor was obtained from a woman aged 45-65 years in good health and CMV-seronegative. The CDR3 DNA reads TGTGCCAGCAGCCGTTACCAAGAGACCCAGTACTTC. This codes for CASSRYQETQYF.